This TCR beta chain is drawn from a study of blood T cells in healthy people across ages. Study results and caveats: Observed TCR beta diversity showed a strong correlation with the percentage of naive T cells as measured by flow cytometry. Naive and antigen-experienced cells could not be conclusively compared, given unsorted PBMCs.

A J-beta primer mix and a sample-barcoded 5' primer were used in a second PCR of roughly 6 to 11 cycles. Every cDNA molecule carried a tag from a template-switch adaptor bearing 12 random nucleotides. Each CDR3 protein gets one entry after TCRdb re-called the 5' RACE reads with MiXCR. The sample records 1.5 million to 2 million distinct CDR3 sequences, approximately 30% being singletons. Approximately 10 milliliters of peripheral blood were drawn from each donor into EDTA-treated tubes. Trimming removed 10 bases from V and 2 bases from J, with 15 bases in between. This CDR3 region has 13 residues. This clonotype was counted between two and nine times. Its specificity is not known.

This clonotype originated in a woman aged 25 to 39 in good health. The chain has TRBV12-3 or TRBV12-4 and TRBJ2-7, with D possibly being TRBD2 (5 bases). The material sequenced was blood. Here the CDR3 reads CANSGVIPYEQYF. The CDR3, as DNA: TGTGCCAACAGCGGAGTGATACCCTACGAGCAGTACTTC.